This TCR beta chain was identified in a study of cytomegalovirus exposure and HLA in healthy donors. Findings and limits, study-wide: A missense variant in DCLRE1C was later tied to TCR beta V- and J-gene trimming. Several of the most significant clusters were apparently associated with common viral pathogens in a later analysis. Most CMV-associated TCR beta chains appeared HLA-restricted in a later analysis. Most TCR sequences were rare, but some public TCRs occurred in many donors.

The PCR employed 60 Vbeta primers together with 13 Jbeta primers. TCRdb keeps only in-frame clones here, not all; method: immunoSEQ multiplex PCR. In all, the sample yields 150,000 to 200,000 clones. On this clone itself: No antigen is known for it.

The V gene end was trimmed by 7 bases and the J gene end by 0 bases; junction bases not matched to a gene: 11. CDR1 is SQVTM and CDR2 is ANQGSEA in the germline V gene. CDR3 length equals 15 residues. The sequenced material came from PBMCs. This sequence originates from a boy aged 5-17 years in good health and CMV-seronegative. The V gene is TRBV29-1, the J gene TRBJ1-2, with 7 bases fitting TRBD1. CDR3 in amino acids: CSAVGGGNSNYGYTF. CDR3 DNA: TGCAGCGCCGTTGGAGGGGGCAACTCTAACTATGGCTACACCTTC.